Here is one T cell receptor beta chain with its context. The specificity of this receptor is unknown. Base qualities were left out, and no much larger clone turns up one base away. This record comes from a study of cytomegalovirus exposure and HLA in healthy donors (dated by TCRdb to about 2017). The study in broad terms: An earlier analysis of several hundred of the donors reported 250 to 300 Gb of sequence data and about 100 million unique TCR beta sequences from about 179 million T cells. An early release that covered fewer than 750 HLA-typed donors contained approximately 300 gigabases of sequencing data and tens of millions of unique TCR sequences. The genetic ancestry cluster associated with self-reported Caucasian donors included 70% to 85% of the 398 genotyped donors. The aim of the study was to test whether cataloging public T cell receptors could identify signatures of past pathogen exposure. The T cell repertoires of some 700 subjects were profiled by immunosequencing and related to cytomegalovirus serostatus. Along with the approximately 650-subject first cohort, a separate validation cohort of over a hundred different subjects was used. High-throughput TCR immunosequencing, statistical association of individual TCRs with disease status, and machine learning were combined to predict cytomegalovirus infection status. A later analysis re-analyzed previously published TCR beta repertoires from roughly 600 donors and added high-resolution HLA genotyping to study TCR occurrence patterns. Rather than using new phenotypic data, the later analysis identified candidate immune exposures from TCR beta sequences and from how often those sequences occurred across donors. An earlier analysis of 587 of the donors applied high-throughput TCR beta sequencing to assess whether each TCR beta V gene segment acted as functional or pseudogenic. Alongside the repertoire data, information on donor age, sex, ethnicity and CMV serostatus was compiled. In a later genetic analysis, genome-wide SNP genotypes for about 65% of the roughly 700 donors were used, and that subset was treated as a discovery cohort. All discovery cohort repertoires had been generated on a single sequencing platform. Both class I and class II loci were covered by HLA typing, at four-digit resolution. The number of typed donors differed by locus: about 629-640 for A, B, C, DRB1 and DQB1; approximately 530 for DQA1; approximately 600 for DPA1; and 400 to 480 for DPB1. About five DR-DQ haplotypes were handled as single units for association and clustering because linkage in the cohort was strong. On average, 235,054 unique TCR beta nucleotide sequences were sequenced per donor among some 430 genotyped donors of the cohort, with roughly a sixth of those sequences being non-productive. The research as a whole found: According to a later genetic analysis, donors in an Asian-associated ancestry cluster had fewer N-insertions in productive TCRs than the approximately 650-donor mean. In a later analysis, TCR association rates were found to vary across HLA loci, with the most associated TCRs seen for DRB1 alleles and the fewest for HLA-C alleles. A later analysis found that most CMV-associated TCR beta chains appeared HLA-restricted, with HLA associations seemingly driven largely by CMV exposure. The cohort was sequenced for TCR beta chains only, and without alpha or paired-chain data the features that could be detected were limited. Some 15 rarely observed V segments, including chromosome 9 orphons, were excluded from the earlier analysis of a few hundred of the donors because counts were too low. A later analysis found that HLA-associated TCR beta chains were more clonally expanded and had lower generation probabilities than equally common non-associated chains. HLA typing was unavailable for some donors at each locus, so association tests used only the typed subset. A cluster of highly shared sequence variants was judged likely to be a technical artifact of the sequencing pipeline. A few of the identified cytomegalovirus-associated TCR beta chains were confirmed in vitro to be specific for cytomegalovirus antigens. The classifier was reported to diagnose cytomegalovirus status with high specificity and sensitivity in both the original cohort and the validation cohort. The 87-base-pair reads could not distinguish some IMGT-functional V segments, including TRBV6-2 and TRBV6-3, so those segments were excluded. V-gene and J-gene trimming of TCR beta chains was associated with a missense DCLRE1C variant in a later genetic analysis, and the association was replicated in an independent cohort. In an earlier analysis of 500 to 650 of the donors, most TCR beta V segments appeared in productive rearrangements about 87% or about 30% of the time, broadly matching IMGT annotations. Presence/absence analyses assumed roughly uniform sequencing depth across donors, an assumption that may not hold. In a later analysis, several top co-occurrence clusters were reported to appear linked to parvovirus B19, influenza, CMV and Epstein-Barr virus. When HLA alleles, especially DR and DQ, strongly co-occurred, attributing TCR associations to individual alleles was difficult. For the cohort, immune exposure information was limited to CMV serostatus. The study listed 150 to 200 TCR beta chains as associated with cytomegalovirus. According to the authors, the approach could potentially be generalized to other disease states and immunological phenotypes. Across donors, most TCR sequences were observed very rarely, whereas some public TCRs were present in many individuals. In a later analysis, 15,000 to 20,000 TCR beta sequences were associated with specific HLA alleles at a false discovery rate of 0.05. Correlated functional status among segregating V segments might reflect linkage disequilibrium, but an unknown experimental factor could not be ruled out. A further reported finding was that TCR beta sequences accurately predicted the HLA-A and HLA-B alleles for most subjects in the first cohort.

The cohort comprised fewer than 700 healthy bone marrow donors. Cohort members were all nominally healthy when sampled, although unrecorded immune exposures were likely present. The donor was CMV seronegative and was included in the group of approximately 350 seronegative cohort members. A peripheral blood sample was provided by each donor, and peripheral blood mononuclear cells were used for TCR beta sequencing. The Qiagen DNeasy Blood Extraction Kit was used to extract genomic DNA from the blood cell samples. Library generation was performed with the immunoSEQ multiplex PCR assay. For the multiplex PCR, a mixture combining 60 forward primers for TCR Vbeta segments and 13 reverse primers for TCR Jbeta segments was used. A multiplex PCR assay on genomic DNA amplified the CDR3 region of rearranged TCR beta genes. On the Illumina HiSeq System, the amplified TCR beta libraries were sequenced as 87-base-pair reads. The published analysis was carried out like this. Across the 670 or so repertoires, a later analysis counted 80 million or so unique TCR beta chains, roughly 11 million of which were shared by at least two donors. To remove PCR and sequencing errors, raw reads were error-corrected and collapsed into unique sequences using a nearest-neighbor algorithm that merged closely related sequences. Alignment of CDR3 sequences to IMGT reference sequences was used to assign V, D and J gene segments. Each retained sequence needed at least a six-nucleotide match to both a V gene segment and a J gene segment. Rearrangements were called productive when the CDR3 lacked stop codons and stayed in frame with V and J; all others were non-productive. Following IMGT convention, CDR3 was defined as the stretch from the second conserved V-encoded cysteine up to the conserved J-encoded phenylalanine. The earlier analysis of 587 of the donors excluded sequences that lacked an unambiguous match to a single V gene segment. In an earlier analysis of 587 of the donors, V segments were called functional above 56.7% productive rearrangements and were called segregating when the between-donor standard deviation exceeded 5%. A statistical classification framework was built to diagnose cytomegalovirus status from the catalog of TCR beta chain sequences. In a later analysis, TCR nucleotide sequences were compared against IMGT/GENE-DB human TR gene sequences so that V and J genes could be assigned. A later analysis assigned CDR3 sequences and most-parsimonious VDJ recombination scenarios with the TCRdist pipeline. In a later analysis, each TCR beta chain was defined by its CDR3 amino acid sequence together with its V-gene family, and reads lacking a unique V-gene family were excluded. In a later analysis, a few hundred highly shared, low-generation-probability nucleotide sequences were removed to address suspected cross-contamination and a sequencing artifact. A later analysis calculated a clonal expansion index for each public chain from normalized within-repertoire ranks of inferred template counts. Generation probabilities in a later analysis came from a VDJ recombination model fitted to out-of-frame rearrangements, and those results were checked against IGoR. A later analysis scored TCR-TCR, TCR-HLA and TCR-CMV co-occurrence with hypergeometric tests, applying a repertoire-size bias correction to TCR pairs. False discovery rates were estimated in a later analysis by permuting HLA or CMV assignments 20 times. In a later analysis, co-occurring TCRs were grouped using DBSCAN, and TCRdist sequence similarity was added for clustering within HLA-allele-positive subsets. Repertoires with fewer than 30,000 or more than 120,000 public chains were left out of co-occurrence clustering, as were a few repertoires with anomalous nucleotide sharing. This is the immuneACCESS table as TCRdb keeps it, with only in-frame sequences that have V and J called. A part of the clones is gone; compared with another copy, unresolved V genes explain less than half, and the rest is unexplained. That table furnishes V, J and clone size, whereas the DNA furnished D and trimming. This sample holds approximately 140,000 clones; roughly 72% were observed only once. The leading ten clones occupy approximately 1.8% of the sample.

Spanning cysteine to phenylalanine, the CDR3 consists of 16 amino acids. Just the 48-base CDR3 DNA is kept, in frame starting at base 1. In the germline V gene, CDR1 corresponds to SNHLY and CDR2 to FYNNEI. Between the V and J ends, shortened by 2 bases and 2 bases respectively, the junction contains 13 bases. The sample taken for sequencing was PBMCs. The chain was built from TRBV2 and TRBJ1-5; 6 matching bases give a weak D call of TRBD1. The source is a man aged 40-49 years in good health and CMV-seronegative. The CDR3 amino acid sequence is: CASSEITGLGNQPQHF. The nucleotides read TGTGCCAGCAGTGAAATTACAGGGTTGGGCAATCAGCCCCAGCATTTT.